This T cell receptor beta chain came from a study of graft-versus-host responses after intestinal transplantation. Background on the study: Each recipient received a multivisceral, liver-intestinal, or isolated intestinal graft. Each patient got anti-thymocyte globulin induction, then tacrolimus and steroids for roughly 3 years. Findings and limits, study-wide: Recipient marrow contained GvH clones, some of which appeared first in ileum or blood. Early after transplant, HvG declines were associated with peak levels of circulating GvH clones.

Profiled with immunoSEQ multiplex PCR; TCRdb holds only in-frame clones, not every one. This sample has about 92,000 clones, with around nine tenths found just once. The CDR3 is 15 amino acids. Trimming took off 2 bases at V and 5 bases at J, with 15 bases between the two ends. CDR1 and CDR2 from the germline V gene are MNHEY and SMNVEV (reference sequence). As regards this clone: The antigen is unknown.

The rearrangement uses TRBV27 and TRBJ2-5; maybe TRBD1 (6 bases). Material: unstimulated CD8+ T cells sorted from spleen or lymph node cells, obtained before intestinal transplant. The TCR originated in a human donor who received an intestinal transplant. The CDR3, as DNA: TGTGCCAGCAGTTTAGGGGACAAAGGATATGAGACCCAGTACTTC. This sequence encodes CASSLGDKGYETQYF.